This note documents a single TCR beta chain sequence. The target antigen is unknown. This sample was taken from a study of shared clonotypes between healthy human individuals. Study overall: CD8 memory received one plate per donor, CD8 naive two, CD4 memory three and CD4 naive three.

The study, taken as a whole, reports: Lower generation probabilities were found for non-shared clonotypes than for those shared by all four donors.

The CDR3 runs 15 residues. The V segment lost 0 bases and the J segment 3 bases; nucleotides outside the gene matches: 8. The germline V gene has CDR1 SQVTM and CDR2 ANQGSEA. The deep-level immunoSEQ assay was used. The sorted-subset replicate PCRs were given about 200 ng DNA, which is tens of thousands of T cell genomes. The table came from immunoSEQ multiplex PCR; TCRdb's copy has only in-frame clones and leaves some out. The table includes more than 500,000 clones, roughly 95% detected once. This TCR was sampled from a woman aged 25 to 45 in good health. This chain connects TRBV29-1 to TRBJ2-7; 7 bases are shared with TRBD2. Sequencing was done on a sample of naive CD4+ T cells sorted from blood. The subset: CD45RA+ positively selected. CDR3 nucleotides: TGCAGCGTTGAAGATACGGGAGGCTCTAACTACGAGCAGTACTTC. The encoded protein is CSVEDTGGSNYEQYF.